Shown below are 8 T cell receptor beta chains from a single sample sequenced in a study of blood T cell repertoires in COVID-19. This table comes from immunoSEQ multiplex PCR, and its TCRdb copy is limited to in-frame clones, with some not included. The sample lists 95,000 to 150,000 clones; about 80% were seen once. Sequenced input: peripheral blood. The receptors originated from a woman aged 45-65 years with acute or convalescent COVID-19.

This clone appeared a few times. The V and J genes are TRBV7-9 and TRBJ2-1; 8 nucleotides align to TRBD1. The trim removed 3 bases at V and 8 bases at J, leaving 3 bases unmatched. Germline loops: CDR1 SEHNR, CDR2 FQNEAQ (reference sequence). The CDR3 has 13 residues. Written as DNA, the CDR3 is TGTGCCAGCAGCTTGGGGACAGGCGATGAGCAGTTCTTC. Translating gives CASSLGTGDEQFF.

The chain recombines TRBV3-1 (or the pseudogene TRBV3-2) with TRBJ1-1; 7 nucleotides agree with TRBD1. The CDR3 has 14 amino acids. The V segment lost 3 bases and the J segment 5 bases; nucleotides outside the gene matches: 6. The germline gives CDR1 LGHDT, CDR2 YNNKEL (reference sequence). The CDR3 DNA follows: TGTGCCAGCAGCCATCGACAGGGACGTACTGAAGCTTTCTTT. Its protein is CASSHRQGRTEAFF.

This clone was seen only a few times. The gene calls are TRBV28 and TRBJ1-4; 11 bases are a match to TRBD1. The junction had 11 bases not matched to a gene; V was cut back by 4 bases and J by 10 bases. Germline V gene sequence: CDR1 MDHEN, CDR2 SYDVKM. The CDR3 contains 16 residues. DNA for the CDR3: TGTGCCAGCAGTTACGACTCGGGGACAGGGGGTGTAAAACTGTTTTTT. Translation gives CASSYDSGTGGVKLFF.

CDR3 in DNA: TGTGCCAGCAGCTACGATGGGAGGGATCAGCCCCAGCATTTT. This encodes CASSYDGRDQPQHF. The V call is TRBV7-8, the J call TRBJ1-5, with unresolved D. CDR1 is SGHVS and CDR2 is FQNEAQ in the germline V gene. Trimming took 4 bases from V and 5 from J, leaving 12 bases between them. This CDR3 region has 14 residues.

The rearrangement joins TRBV7-9 to TRBJ2-3; weak D call: TRBD2 (6 bases). The CDR3 contains 13 residues. CDR1 SEHNR and CDR2 FQNEAQ come from the germline V gene (reference sequence). The V end was cut by 7 bases, the J end by 4 bases, with 12 bases between. CDR3 region: CASTQSGADTQYF. As DNA, the CDR3 is TGTGCCAGCACCCAGTCGGGAGCAGATACGCAGTATTTT.

The chain recombines TRBV29-1 with TRBJ2-7; TRBD1 matches 9 bases. Germline trimming cut 7 bases from V and 3 bases from J; bases unmatched to any gene: 7. There are 13 residues in the CDR3. Germline V CDR1 and CDR2: SQVTM, ANQGSEA. The DNA for the CDR3 is TGCAGCGGGGGGACAGGGTCCGGCTACGAGCAGTACTTC. As protein: CSGGTGSGYEQYF.

This clone was detected only a few times. The rearrangement uses TRBV5-1 and TRBJ2-3; D is perhaps TRBD2 (6 bases). Between the trimmed V and J ends, which lost 0 bases and 0 bases, there was a span of 11 bases. Germline values: CDR1 SGHRS, CDR2 YFSETQ. The CDR3 extends over 16 amino acids. The CDR3 protein is CASSLVGGTSTDTQYF. The CDR3 DNA is TGCGCCAGCAGCTTGGTTGGCGGGACGAGCACAGATACGCAGTATTTT. The full variable domain, rest sourced from reference TRBV5-1 and TRBJ2-3, is KAGVTQTPRYLIKTRGQQVTLSCSPISGHRSVSWYQQTPGQGLQFLFEYFSETQRNKGNFPGRFSGRQFSNSRSEMNVSTLELGDSALYLCASSLVGGTSTDTQYFGPGTRLTVL.

This clone was seen just once. This sequence joins TRBV3-1 (or the pseudogene TRBV3-2) and TRBJ2-1, with D possibly TRBD1 on 5 matching bases. Germline values: CDR1 LGHDT, CDR2 YNNKEL (reference sequence). V was shortened by 0 bases and J by 8 bases, with 14 bases between the two germline ends. This CDR3 region has 15 residues. CDR3 in DNA: TGTGCCAGCAGCCAAGATCTTTCCAGGGTGGATGAGCAGTTCTTC. Residues: CASSQDLSRVDEQFF.